This T cell receptor beta chain was identified in a study of regulatory T cells in long-lasting Graves disease. Study-wide points: Among the persistent patients, thousands of public clonotypes were shared, more than the roughly 900 shared among new patients. Possibly, accuracy suffered from the small sample size. Newly diagnosed disease favored TRBV20-1 and TRBJ2-1 over persistent disease.

This clonotype has a handful of counts. The target antigen is unknown. Time point described: persistent/refractory GD, antithyroid drugs over 5 years with positive TRAb. With RNA extracted from PBMCs as input, the TCR library was made. In this cohort, patients came from an endocrinology department located in Xi'an, China. The CDR3 has 14 amino acids. Trimming took off 5 bases at V and 8 bases at J, with 21 bases between the two ends. Germline CDR1 DFQATT, CDR2 SNEGSKA (reference sequence). Building of the TCR beta libraries involved iRepertoire HTBI primers and Arm-PCR of CDR3 regions. TCRdb reprocessed the multiplex PCR reads with MiXCR, giving one entry per CDR3 protein. Seen here are 400,000 to 500,000 distinct CDR3 sequences, less than 25% observed once, and the top ten hold 7.8%.

The source was peripheral blood mononuclear cells (PBMCs), collected when the disease was refractory, from a patient treated with antithyroid drugs. This receptor was obtained from a female donor with Graves disease. This chain joins TRBV20-1 and TRBJ1-2; D ambiguous. The CDR3 sequence: CSAPPPFNFGGYTF. Written as DNA, the CDR3 is TGCAGTGCTCCGCCCCCGTTTAATTTCGGGGGCTACACCTTC.